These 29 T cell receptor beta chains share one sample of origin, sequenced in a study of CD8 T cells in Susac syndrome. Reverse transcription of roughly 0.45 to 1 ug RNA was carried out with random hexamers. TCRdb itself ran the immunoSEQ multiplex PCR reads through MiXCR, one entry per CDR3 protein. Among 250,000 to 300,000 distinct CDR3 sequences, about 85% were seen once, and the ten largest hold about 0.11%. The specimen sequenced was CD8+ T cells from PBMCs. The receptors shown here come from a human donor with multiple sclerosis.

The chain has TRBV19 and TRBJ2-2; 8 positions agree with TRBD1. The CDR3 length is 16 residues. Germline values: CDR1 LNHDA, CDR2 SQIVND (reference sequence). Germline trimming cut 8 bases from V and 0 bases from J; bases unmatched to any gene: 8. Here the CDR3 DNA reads TGTGCCAGTCAAAATGGACAGGGCCCGAACACCGGGGAGCTGTTTTTT. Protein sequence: CASQNGQGPNTGELFF.

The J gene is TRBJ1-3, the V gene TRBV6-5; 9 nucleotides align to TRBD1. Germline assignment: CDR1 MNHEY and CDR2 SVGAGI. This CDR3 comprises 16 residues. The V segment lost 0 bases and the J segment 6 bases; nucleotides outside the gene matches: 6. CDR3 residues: CASSYSGTGPLNTIYF. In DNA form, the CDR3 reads TGTGCCAGCAGTTACTCAGGGACAGGGCCTCTAAACACCATATATTTT.

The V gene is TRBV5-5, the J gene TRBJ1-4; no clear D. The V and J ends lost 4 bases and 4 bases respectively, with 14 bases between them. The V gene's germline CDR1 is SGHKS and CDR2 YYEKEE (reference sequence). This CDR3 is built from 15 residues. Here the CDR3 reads CASSALGGSNEKLFF. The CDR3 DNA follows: TGTGCCAGCAGCGCCTTGGGCGGAAGTAATGAAAAACTGTTTTTT.

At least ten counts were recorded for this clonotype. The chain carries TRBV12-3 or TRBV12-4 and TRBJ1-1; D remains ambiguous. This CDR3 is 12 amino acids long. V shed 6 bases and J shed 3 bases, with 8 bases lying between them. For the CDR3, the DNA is TGTGCCAGCAGCTTCGGGGACACTGAAGCTTTCTTT. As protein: CASSFGDTEAFF.

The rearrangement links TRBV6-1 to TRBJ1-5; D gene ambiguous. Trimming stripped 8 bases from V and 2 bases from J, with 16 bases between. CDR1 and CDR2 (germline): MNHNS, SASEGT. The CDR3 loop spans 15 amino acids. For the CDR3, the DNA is TGTGCCAGCTTCAACAAGCGGGTTGGCAATCAGCCCCAGCATTTT. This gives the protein CASFNKRVGNQPQHF.

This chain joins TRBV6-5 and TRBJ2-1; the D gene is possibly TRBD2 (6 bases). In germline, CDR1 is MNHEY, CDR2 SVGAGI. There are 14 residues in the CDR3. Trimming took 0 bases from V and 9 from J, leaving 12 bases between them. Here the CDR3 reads CASSYSVGEVEQFF. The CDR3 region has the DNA TGTGCCAGCAGTTACTCGGTTGGGGAGGTTGAGCAGTTCTTC.

The CDR3 loop reads CASKKGDEPYGYTF. In nucleotides, the CDR3 is TGTGCCAGTAAAAAGGGGGACGAGCCCTATGGCTACACCTTC. This rearrangement joins TRBV19 to TRBJ1-2; D might be TRBD1 (6 bases). Germline V lookup: CDR1 LNHDA, CDR2 SQIVND (reference sequence). The V gene lost 7 bases and the J gene lost 4 bases, with 16 bases spanning the gap. This CDR3 is built from 14 residues.

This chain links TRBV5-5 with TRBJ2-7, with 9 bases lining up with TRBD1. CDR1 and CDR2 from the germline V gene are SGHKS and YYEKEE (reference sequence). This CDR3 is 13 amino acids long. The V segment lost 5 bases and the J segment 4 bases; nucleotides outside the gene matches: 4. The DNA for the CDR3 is TGTGCCAGCAGAAGGACAGGGGCATACGAGCAGTACTTC. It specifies CASRRTGAYEQYF.

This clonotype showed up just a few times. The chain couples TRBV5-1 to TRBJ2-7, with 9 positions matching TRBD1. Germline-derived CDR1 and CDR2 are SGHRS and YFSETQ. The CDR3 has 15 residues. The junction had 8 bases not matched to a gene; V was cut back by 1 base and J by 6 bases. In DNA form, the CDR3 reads TGCGCCAGCAGCTTGTGGGAGGACAGGGGAGGCGAGCAGTACTTC. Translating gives CASSLWEDRGGEQYF.

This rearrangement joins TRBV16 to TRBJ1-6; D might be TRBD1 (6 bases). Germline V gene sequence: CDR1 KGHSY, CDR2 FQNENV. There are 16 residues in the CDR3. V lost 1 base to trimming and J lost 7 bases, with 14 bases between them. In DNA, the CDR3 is TGTGCCAGCAGCCAATGGGAAGCAGGGGCCAATTCACCCCTCCACTTT. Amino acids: CASSQWEAGANSPLHF.

CDR3 sequence reads: CSVGQGIGNTIYF. CDR3 nucleotide sequence: TGCAGCGTTGGACAGGGGATCGGAAACACCATATATTTT. The rearrangement links TRBV29-1 to TRBJ1-3; the match to TRBD1 covers 8 bases. Unmatched junction bases numbered 3, after V lost 4 bases and J lost 4 bases. This CDR3 is built from 13 residues. Germline lookup yields CDR1 SQVTM and CDR2 ANQGSEA.

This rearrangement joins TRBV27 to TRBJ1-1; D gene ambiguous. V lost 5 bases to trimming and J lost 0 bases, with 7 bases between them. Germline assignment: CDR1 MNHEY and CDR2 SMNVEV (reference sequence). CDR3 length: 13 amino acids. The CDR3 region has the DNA TGTGCCAGCAGTGCTAACGTGAACACTGAAGCTTTCTTT. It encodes CASSANVNTEAFF.

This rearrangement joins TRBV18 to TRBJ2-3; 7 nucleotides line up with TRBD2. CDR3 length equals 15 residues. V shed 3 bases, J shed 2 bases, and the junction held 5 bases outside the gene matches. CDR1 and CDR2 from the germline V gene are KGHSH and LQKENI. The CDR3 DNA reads TGTGCCAGCTCACCCACTAGCGTCGACACAGATACGCAGTATTTT. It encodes CASSPTSVDTDTQYF.

In nucleotides, the CDR3 is TGTGCCAGCGCTCAAACTAGCGGGGCCCTGAGGAGGGCCAAAAACATTCAGTACTTC. Translating gives CASAQTSGALRRAKNIQYF. This chain joins TRBV2 and TRBJ2-4; 10 bases map to TRBD2. Germline loops: CDR1 SNHLY, CDR2 FYNNEI. The CDR3 contains 19 residues. The V gene end was trimmed by 8 bases and the J gene end by 1 base; junction bases not matched to a gene: 17.

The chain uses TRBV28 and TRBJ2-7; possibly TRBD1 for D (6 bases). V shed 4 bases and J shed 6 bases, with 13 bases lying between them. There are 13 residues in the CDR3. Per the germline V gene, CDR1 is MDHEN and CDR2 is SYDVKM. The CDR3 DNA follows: TGTGCCAGCAGTTCCGGACAGAGAGGCGAGCAGTACTTC. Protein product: CASSSGQRGEQYF.

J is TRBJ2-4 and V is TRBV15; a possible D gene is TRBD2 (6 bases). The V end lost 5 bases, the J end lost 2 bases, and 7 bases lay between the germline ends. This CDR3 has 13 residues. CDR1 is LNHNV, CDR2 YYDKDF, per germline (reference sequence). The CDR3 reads CATSGLPKNIQYF. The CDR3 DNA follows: TGTGCCACCAGCGGACTACCCAAAAACATTCAGTACTTC.

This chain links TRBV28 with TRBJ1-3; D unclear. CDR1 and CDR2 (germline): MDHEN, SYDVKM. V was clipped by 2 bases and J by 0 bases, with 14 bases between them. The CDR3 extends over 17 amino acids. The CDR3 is CASSLPAPGNSGNTIYF. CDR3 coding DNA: TGTGCCAGCAGTTTACCAGCACCAGGCAACTCTGGAAACACCATATATTTT.

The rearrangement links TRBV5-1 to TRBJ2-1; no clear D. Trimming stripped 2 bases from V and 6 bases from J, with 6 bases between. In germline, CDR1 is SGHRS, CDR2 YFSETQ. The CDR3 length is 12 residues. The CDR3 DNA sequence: TGCGCCAGCAGCTTCCGAACCAATGAGCAGTTCTTC. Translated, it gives CASSFRTNEQFF.

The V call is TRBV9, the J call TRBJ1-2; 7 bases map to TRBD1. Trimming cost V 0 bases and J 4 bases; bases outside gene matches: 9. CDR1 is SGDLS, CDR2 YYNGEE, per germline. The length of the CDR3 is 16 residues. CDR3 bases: TGTGCCAGCAGCGTAGACCTCAACAGGGGTTTCTATGGCTACACCTTC. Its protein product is CASSVDLNRGFYGYTF.

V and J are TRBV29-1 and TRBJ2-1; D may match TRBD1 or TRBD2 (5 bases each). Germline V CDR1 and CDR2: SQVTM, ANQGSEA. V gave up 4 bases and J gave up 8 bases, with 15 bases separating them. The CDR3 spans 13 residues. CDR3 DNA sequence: TGCAGCGTTGTAGGGACCCGCCGGTATGAGCAGTTCTTC. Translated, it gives CSVVGTRRYEQFF.

DNA for the CDR3: TGCGCCAGCAGTGAGTCTCCGCGGCTTTCGAGCTCCTACGAGCAGTACTTC. Translated, it gives CASSESPRLSSSYEQYF. The V call is TRBV10-2, the J call TRBJ2-7, with D unresolved. The ends were cut back, 0 bases at V and 0 bases at J, with 15 bases in the middle. The CDR3 has 17 amino acids. Germline-derived CDR1 and CDR2 are WSHSY and SAAADI.

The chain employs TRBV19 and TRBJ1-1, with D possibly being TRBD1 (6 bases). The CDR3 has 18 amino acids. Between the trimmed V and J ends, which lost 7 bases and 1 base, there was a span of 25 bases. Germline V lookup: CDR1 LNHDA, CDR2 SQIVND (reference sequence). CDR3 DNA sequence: TGTGCCAGTAAACCCCTTTTCACACAGGGATGGAGGAACACTGAAGCTTTCTTT. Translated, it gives CASKPLFTQGWRNTEAFF. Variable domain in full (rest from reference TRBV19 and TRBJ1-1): DGGITQSPKYLFRKEGQNVTLSCEQNLNHDAMYWYRQDPGQGLRLIYYSQIVNDFQKGDIAEGYSVSREKKESFPLTVTSAQKNPTAFYLCASKPLFTQGWRNTEAFFGQGTRLTVV.

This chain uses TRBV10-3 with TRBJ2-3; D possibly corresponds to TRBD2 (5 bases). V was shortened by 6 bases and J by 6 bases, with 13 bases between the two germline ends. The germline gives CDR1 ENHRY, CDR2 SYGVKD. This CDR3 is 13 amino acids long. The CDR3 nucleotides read TGTGCCATCAGCGGGGAACCTCGGGATACGCAGTATTTT. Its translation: CAISGEPRDTQYF.

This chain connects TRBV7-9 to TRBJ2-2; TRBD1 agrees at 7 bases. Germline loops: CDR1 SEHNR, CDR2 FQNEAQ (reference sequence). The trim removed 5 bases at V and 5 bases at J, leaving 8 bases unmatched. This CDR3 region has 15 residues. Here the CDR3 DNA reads TGTGCCAGCAGCGCCGCGAGGGGACAGACCGGGGAGCTGTTTTTT. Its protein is CASSAARGQTGELFF.

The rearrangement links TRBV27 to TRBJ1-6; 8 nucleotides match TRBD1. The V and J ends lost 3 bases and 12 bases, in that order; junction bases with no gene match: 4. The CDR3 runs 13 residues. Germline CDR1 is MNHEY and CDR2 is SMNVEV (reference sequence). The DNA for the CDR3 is TGTGCCAGCAGTTTCAGGGGGCCGGTACCCCTCCACTTT. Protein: CASSFRGPVPLHF.

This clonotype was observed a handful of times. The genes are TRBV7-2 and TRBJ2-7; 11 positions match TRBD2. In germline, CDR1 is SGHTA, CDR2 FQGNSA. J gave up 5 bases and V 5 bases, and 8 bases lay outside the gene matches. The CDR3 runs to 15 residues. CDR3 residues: CASSPFLAGGDEQYF. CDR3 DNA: TGTGCCAGCAGCCCCTTCCTAGCGGGGGGCGACGAGCAGTACTTC.

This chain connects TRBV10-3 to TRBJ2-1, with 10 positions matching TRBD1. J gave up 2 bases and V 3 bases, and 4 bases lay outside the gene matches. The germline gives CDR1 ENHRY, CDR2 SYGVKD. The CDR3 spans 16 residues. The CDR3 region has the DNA TGTGCCATCAGTGACCCGACAGGGGGCGCCTACAATGAGCAGTTCTTC. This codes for CAISDPTGGAYNEQFF.

The chain's CDR3 is CASSYRVGGRGEQYF. The DNA for the CDR3 is TGTGCCAGCAGTTATCGGGTAGGGGGCCGGGGCGAGCAGTACTTC. V gene TRBV28 combines with J gene TRBJ2-7; the match to TRBD1 covers 7 bases. Germline assignment: CDR1 MDHEN and CDR2 SYDVKM. The V and J ends lost 4 bases and 6 bases, in that order; junction bases with no gene match: 12. CDR3 length: 15 residues.

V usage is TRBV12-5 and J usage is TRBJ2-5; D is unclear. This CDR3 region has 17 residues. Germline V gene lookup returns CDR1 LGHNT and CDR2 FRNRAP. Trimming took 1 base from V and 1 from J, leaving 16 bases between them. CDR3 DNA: TGTGCTAGTGGTTTGGACGTCGGTGCCCCAACCCAAGAGACCCAGTACTTC. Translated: CASGLDVGAPTQETQYF.